This T cell receptor beta chain was found in a study of cytomegalovirus exposure and HLA in healthy donors. The junction had 6 bases not matched to a gene; V was cut back by 2 bases and J by 1 base. CDR1 and CDR2 from the germline V gene are SGHRS and YFSETQ. This CDR3 is 16 amino acids long. Repertoires were generated with immunoSEQ multiplex PCR, while TCRdb's copy carries only in-frame clones and drops some. Of around 150,000 clones listed, approximately 91% are singletons. The rearrangement links TRBV5-1 to TRBJ2-4; 7 bases align to TRBD1. The sequencing sample was made of PBMCs. This TCR derives from a man younger than 35 in good health and CMV-seronegative. For the CDR3, the DNA is TGCGCCAGCAGCTTTCTGAACAGGGGCGCCAAAAACATTCAGTACTTC. Translated: CASSFLNRGAKNIQYF.